Each of the 5 T cell receptor beta chains below was sequenced from the same sample in a study of neurological immune-mediated disorders. Each CDR3 protein gets one entry after TCRdb re-called the 5' RACE reads with MiXCR. The table has tens of thousands of distinct CDR3 sequences, around 6% seen once. The time point is: longitudinal time-point 2. The sample comprised PBMCs. These receptors came from a woman aged 60 to 75 with multiple sclerosis.

The table lists this clonotype with many counts. The V call is TRBV5-1, the J call TRBJ1-3, with D unclear. The CDR3 extends over 13 amino acids. V gave up 2 bases and J gave up 0 bases, with 3 bases separating them. The germline gives CDR1 SGHRS, CDR2 YFSETQ. DNA of the CDR3: TGCGCCAGCAGCTTAACCTCTGGAAACACCATATATTTT. Amino acids: CASSLTSGNTIYF.

This clonotype occurred many times. The chain has TRBV12-3 or TRBV12-4 and TRBJ2-5; TRBD2 agrees at 7 bases. The CDR3 runs to 16 residues. J gave up 5 bases and V 6 bases, and 15 bases lay outside the gene matches. CDR3 in amino acids: CASRRSGQTATETQYF. Written as DNA, the CDR3 is TGTGCCAGCAGGCGTAGCGGGCAAACGGCAACGGAGACCCAGTACTTC.

Concerning this clonotype itself: One end of the junction varies from germline; a read error may be responsible. The chain employs TRBV4-2 and TRBJ2-1; 8 nucleotides match TRBD1. CDR3 length: 16 amino acids. Per germline, CDR1 LGHNA and CDR2 YNFKEQ. The CDR3 DNA reads as TGTGCCAGCAGCCACACCGACAGGGGCTCCCACAATGAGCAGTTCTTC. This encodes CASSHTDRGSHNEQFF.

Ten or more counts support this clonotype. The genes are TRBV7-9 and TRBJ1-5; D gene unclear. This CDR3 has 14 residues. The germline CDR1 and CDR2 sequences are SEHNR and FQNEAQ (reference sequence). Between the trimmed V and J ends, which lost 2 bases and 0 bases, there was a span of 5 bases. The CDR3 sequence: CASSLTSSNQPQHF. CDR3 coding DNA: TGTGCCAGCAGCTTAACGTCTAGCAATCAGCCCCAGCATTTT.

This clonotype was seen repeatedly, ten times or more. The chain links TRBV12-3 or TRBV12-4 to TRBJ1-4; TRBD1 matches at 9 bases. The CDR3 is 16 amino acids. With V trimmed by 4 bases and J by 1 base, 4 bases remained unmatched. The CDR3 is CASSSGQGRTNEKLFF. In DNA, the CDR3 is TGTGCCAGCAGTTCGGGACAGGGCCGAACTAATGAAAAACTGTTTTTT.